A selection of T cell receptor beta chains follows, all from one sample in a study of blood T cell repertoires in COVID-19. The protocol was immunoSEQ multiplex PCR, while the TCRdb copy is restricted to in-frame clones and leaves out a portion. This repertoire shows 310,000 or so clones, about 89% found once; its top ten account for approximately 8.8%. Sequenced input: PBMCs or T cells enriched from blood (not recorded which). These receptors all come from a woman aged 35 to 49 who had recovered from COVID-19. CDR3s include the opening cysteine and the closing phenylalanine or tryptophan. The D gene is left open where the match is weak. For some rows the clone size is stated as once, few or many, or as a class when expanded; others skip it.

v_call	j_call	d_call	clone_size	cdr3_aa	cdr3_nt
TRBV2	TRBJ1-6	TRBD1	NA	CASSYRDSDLYNSPLHF	TGTGCCAGCAGTTACCGGGACAGCGACCTTTATAATTCACCCCTCCACTTT
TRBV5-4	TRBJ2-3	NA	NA	CASQSLPGSTDTQYF	TGTGCCAGCCAATCTCTTCCGGGTAGCACAGATACGCAGTATTTT
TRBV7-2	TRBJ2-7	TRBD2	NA	CASSLDSAGGLSSYEQYF	TGTGCCAGCAGCTTAGATTCGGCGGGGGGCCTGAGCTCCTACGAGCAGTACTTC
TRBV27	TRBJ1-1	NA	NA	CASSFLGGLGDPNTEAFF	TGTGCCAGCAGTTTCCTGGGAGGCCTAGGGGATCCGAACACTGAAGCTTTCTTT
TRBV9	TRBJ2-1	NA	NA	CASSHGGSSYNEQFF	TGTGCCAGCAGCCACGGGGGTAGCTCCTACAATGAGCAGTTCTTC
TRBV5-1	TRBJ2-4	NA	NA	CASRGGKNIQYF	TGCGCCAGCAGGGGGGGCAAAAACATTCAGTACTTC
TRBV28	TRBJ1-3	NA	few	CASSRLQLTGNTIYF	TGTGCCAGCAGTCGCCTTCAGTTAACTGGAAACACCATATATTTT
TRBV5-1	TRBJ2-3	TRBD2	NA	CASSSGLLRDTQYF	TGCGCCAGCAGCTCGGGACTACTCAGAGATACGCAGTATTTT
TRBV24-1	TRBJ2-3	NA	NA	CAILLRRFPLDTQYF	TGTGCCATCCTATTGCGGCGGTTCCCTCTGGATACGCAGTATTTT
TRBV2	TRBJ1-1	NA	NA	CASSETVTGLTEAFF	TGTGCCAGCAGTGAAACAGTAACAGGGCTCACTGAAGCTTTCTTT
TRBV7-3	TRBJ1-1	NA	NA	CASSLNQLNTEAFF	TGTGCCAGCAGCTTAAACCAGTTGAACACTGAAGCTTTCTTT
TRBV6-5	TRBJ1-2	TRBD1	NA	CAATGGDGYTF	TGTGCCGCGACAGGGGGCGATGGCTACACCTTC
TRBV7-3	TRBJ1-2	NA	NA	CASSLTDGDYGYTF	TGTGCCAGCAGCTTGACAGACGGAGACTATGGCTACACCTTC
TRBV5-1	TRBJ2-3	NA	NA	CASSFQGEGDTQYF	TGCGCCAGCAGTTTCCAAGGTGAGGGTGATACGCAGTATTTT
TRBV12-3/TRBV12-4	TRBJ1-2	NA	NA	CASSLARNYGYTF	TGTGCCAGCAGTTTAGCCCGTAACTATGGCTACACCTTC
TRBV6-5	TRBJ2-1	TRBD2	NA	CASRHSSGTYNEQFF	TGTGCCAGCCGTCATTCTAGCGGGACCTACAATGAGCAGTTCTTC
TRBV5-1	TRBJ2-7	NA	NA	CATSRSYEQYF	TGCGCCACCTCCCGCTCCTACGAGCAGTACTTC
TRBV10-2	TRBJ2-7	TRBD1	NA	CASSGRTGEGEQYF	TGCGCCAGCAGTGGGCGGACAGGGGAGGGCGAGCAGTACTTC
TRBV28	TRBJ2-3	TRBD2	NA	CASSSRLAGVQLDTQYF	TGTGCCAGCAGTTCTCGACTAGCGGGGGTACAATTGGATACGCAGTATTTT
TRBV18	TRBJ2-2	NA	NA	CASSPVGRTNTGELFF	TGTGCCAGCTCACCGGTTGGGAGAACGAACACCGGGGAGCTGTTTTTT
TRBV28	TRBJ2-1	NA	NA	CASSLYRESYNEQFF	TGTGCCAGCAGTCTGTACAGGGAATCCTACAATGAGCAGTTCTTC
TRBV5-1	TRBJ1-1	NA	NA	CASSYPTGGGNTEAFF	TGCGCCAGCAGCTACCCGACGGGGGGGGGAAACACTGAAGCTTTCTTT
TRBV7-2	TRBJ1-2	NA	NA	CASSFSRDIWQLNYGYTF	TGTGCCAGCAGCTTTAGCCGAGATATCTGGCAGCTCAACTATGGCTACACCTTC
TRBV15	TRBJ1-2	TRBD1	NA	CATRDRGYYGYTF	TGTGCCACACGGGACAGGGGATACTATGGCTACACCTTC
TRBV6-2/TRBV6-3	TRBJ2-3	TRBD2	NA	CASSPDSGSRTDTQYF	TGTGCCAGCAGTCCCGATAGCGGGAGTCGAACAGATACGCAGTATTTT
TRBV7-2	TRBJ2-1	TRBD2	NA	CASSWSLAGGDYNEQFF	TGTGCCAGCAGCTGGTCACTAGCGGGAGGGGACTACAATGAGCAGTTCTTC
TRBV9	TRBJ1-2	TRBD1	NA	CASSVATGGGGYTF	TGTGCCAGCAGCGTAGCTACAGGGGGCGGTGGCTACACCTTC
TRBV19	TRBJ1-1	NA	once	CASSEGRSTEAFF	TGTGCCAGTAGTGAAGGAAGGAGCACTGAAGCTTTCTTT
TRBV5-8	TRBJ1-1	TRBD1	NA	CASNTGVGTEAFF	TGTGCCAGCAACACAGGGGTAGGCACTGAAGCTTTCTTT
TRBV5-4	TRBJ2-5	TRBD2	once	CASSSGTSGSPGKETQYF	TGTGCCAGCAGCTCCGGGACTAGCGGGAGTCCAGGAAAAGAGACCCAGTACTTC
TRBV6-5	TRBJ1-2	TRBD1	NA	CASSYSGRGQGYTF	TGTGCCAGCAGTTACTCGGGCAGGGGGCAAGGCTACACCTTC
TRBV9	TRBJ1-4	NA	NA	CASSAAGGSTTNEKLFF	TGTGCCAGCAGCGCAGCTGGGGGGTCAACAACTAATGAAAAACTGTTTTTT
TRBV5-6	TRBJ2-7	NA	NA	CASSLAVWGLDEQYF	TGTGCCAGCAGCTTGGCCGTTTGGGGGCTCGACGAGCAGTACTTC
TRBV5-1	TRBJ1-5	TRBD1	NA	CASSIATGDQPQHF	TGCGCCAGCAGCATAGCTACAGGGGATCAGCCCCAGCATTTT
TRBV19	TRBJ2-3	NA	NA	CASSTADTQYF	TGTGCCAGTAGTACCGCAGATACGCAGTATTTT
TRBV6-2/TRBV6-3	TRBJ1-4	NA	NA	CASSWTAEKLFF	TGTGCCAGCAGTTGGACAGCAGAAAAACTGTTTTTT
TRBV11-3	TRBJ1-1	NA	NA	CASSGRQYSGNTEAFF	TGTGCCAGCAGCGGACGACAGTACAGTGGGAACACTGAAGCTTTCTTT
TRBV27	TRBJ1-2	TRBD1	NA	CASSPDRGLDGYTF	TGTGCCAGCAGCCCGGACAGGGGGCTCGATGGCTACACCTTC
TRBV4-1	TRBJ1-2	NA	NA	CASSLGKGWGDYGYTF	TGCGCCAGCAGCCTGGGAAAGGGGTGGGGGGACTATGGCTACACCTTC
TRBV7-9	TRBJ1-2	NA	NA	CASSLVVGEFYGYTF	TGTGCCAGCAGCTTAGTTGTCGGTGAATTCTATGGCTACACCTTC
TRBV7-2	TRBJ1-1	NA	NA	CASSQVGRNTEAFF	TGTGCCAGCAGCCAGGTGGGGCGGAACACTGAAGCTTTCTTT
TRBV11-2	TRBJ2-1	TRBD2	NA	CASSSLTGTRMNEQFF	TGTGCCAGCAGCTCCCTGACCGGGACTAGAATGAATGAGCAGTTCTTC
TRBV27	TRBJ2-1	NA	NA	CASSLDSYNEQFF	TGTGCCAGCAGTCTGGACAGCTACAATGAGCAGTTCTTC
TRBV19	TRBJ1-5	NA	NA	CATTEGVLGNQPQHF	TGTGCCACCACCGAAGGAGTTTTGGGTAATCAGCCCCAGCATTTT
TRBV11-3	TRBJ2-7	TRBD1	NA	CASSGQTGGNEQYF	TGTGCCAGCAGCGGACAGACAGGGGGCAACGAGCAGTACTTC
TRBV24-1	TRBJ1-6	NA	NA	CATSRGAENSPLHF	TGTGCCACCAGTCGGGGGGCTGAGAATTCACCCCTCCACTTT
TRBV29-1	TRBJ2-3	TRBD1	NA	CSVDGQGAWTQYF	TGCAGCGTTGATGGACAGGGGGCATGGACGCAGTATTTT
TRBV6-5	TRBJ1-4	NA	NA	CASTTGREKLFF	TGTGCCAGCACAACAGGGCGTGAAAAACTGTTTTTT
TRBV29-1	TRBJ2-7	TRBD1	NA	CSVRRTGPSFEQYF	TGCAGCGTGAGACGGACAGGGCCTTCGTTTGAGCAGTACTTC
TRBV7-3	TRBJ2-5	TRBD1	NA	CASSLRASGTGVAETQYF	TGTGCCAGCAGCTTAAGGGCCTCCGGGACAGGGGTCGCAGAGACCCAGTACTTC
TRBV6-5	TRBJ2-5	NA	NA	CASSYSEYQETQYF	TGTGCCAGCAGTTACTCCGAGTACCAAGAGACCCAGTACTTC
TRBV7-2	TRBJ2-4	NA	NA	CASSPLRAKNIQYF	TGTGCCAGCAGCCCCCTGCGGGCCAAAAACATTCAGTACTTC
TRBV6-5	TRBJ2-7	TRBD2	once	CASSYSGLAEYEQYF	TGTGCCAGCAGTTACTCTGGACTAGCTGAATACGAGCAGTACTTC
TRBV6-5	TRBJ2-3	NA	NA	CASSPGGPDTQYF	TGTGCCAGCAGCCCGGGGGGCCCAGATACGCAGTATTTT
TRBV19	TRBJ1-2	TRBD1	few	CASSLDRDGGYTF	TGTGCCAGTAGTCTGGACAGGGATGGCGGCTACACCTTC
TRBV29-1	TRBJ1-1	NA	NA	CSSQVMNTEAFF	TGCAGCTCACAGGTAATGAACACTGAAGCTTTCTTT
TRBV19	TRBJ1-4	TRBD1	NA	CASSRQGVGEKLFF	TGTGCCAGTAGCCGACAGGGGGTCGGGGAAAAACTGTTTTTT